Described below is a single T cell receptor (beta chain) sequence and its context. Its antigen is not known. Germline lookup yields CDR1 LNHDA and CDR2 SQIVND (reference sequence). The V end lost 5 bases, the J end lost 3 bases, and 10 bases lay between the germline ends. The CDR3 has 14 residues. After constant-region reverse-primer amplification, full-length variable regions underwent semi-nested PCR with Nested Universal Primer A. Each CDR3 protein is one row after TCRdb ran MiXCR on the 5' RACE reads. The sample holds fewer than 65,000 distinct CDR3 sequences, less than 25% seen once. Whole-study results and caveats: Larger-cohort validation covered only one TCR beta V-J rearrangement. Tumor Treg TCRs overlapped most with tumor naive CD4+ cells. In terms of TCR gene usage, tumor memory CD4+ T cells clustered together with blood and lymph node memory CD4+ cells, as well as with lymph node naive CD4+ cells.

Cells sorted as Tregs were CD4+, CD25+ and CD127-/low. Sample: tumor-infiltrating Tregs sorted from the breast tumor. The clonotype originates from a female donor with breast cancer. The chain combines TRBV19 with TRBJ2-2, with a possible D match to TRBD1 (5 bases). This CDR3 is CASSADSYTGELFF. In nucleotides, the CDR3 is TGTGCCAGTAGTGCCGACAGTTACACCGGGGAGCTGTTTTTT.